The 32 T cell receptor beta chains below were found in one sample sequenced in a study of T cells in Graves' hyperthyroidism and ophthalmopathy. RNA transcripts served as the template for amplifying TCR beta CDR3 regions. RT-PCR in the first round (using the HTBI primer set) targeted the TCR CDR3. MiXCR, run by TCRdb on the multiplex PCR reads, gives a single entry per CDR3 protein. Of some 200,000 distinct CDR3 sequences in the sample, roughly 15% are singletons; the top ten hold approximately 50%. Material for sequencing was blood. The receptors here all came from a man in his fifties with Graves' hyperthyroidism.

The genes are TRBV6-1 and TRBJ2-7; 8 bases map to TRBD1. Germline V gives CDR1 MNHNS, CDR2 SASEGT. The CDR3 has 14 amino acids. The V gene end was trimmed by 6 bases and the J gene end by 2 bases; junction bases not matched to a gene: 6. This CDR3 is CASRIPDRAYEQYF. Here the CDR3 DNA reads TGTGCCAGCAGGATCCCGGACAGGGCCTACGAGCAGTACTTC.

In its sample, this clonotype was seen many times. The chain recombines TRBV5-1 with TRBJ2-3; D gene ambiguous. Trimming removed 4 bases from V and 5 bases from J, with 17 bases in between. The CDR3 is made up of 15 amino acids. The germline V gene has CDR1 SGHRS and CDR2 YFSETQ. The CDR3: CASSPGPRREDTQYF. As DNA, the CDR3 is TGCGCCAGCAGCCCGGGCCCGAGACGAGAAGATACGCAGTATTTT.

In its sample, this clonotype was seen a few times. CDR3 in DNA: TGCGCCAGCAGCTCCAAGGGGGAGGACGGATTACCCGCTAGCACAGATACGCAGTATTTT. As protein: CASSSKGEDGLPASTDTQYF. V gene TRBV5-1 combines with J gene TRBJ2-3, with D tentatively TRBD1 or TRBD2 (6 bases each). There are 20 residues in the CDR3. CDR1 is SGHRS and CDR2 is YFSETQ in the germline V gene. V was cut by 3 bases and J by 0 bases, with 26 bases left in between.

This clonotype was counted many times. The J gene is TRBJ2-1, the V gene TRBV28, with 9 bases fitting TRBD2. The V and J ends lost 4 bases and 6 bases, in that order; junction bases with no gene match: 4. CDR3 size: 14 residues. Germline-derived CDR1 and CDR2 are MDHEN and SYDVKM. CDR3 DNA: TGTGCCAGCAGTTCTAGCGGGAAAATCAATGAGCAGTTCTTC. This sequence encodes CASSSSGKINEQFF. The whole variable domain, filled in from reference TRBV28 and TRBJ2-1, reads DVKVTQSSRYLVKRTGEKVFLECVQDMDHENMFWYRQDPGLGLRLIYFSYDVKMKEKGDIPEGYSVSREKKERFSLILESASTNQTSMYLCASSSSGKINEQFFGPGTRLTVL.

The gene calls are TRBV3-1 and TRBJ1-5, with 8 bases lining up with TRBD1. V dropped 4 bases and J dropped 5; count of bases not matched to a gene: 4. CDR1 is LGHDT, CDR2 YNNKEL, per germline (reference sequence). CDR3 length: 14 amino acids. Here the CDR3 DNA reads TGTGCCAGCAGCCTGGGGACAGGATATCAGCCCCAGCATTTT. This codes for CASSLGTGYQPQHF.

This chain uses TRBV14 with TRBJ2-3, with D maybe TRBD2 (5 bases). Between the trimmed V and J ends, which lost 0 bases and 6 bases, there was a span of 10 bases. Per the germline V gene, CDR1 is SGHDN and CDR2 is FVKESK. CDR3 length: 14 amino acids. The CDR3 coding sequence is TGTGCCAGCAGCCAAGATCGGGGTATGGATACGCAGTATTTT. Its protein is CASSQDRGMDTQYF. The entire variable domain, with the rest obtained from reference TRBV14 and TRBJ2-3, is as follows: EAGVTQFPSHSVIEKGQTVTLRCDPISGHDNLYWYRRVMGKEIKFLLHFVKESKQDESGMPNNRFLAERTGGTYSTLKVQPAELEDSGVYFCASSQDRGMDTQYFGPGTRLTVL.

In this sample, this clonotype turned up a few times. The chain combines TRBV6-1 with TRBJ1-2; a possible D gene is TRBD1 (6 bases). The V end was cut by 2 bases, the J end by 7 bases, with 11 bases between. CDR1 and CDR2 (germline): MNHNS, SASEGT. The CDR3 is 13 amino acids. The CDR3 region has the DNA TGTGCCAGCAGTGAATTGGGGGCTCTTGGCTACACCTTC. It specifies CASSELGALGYTF.

This clonotype has more than one count but fewer than ten. This rearrangement joins TRBV6-2 or TRBV6-3 to TRBJ2-7; D is uncertain. From germline, CDR1 is MNHEY and CDR2 SVGEGT. The length of the CDR3 is 12 residues. The V end was cut by 3 bases, the J end by 6 bases, with 9 bases between. CDR3 sequence: CASSYMLFEQYF. The CDR3 region has the DNA TGTGCCAGCAGTTATATGTTGTTCGAGCAGTACTTC.

V usage is TRBV7-8 and J usage is TRBJ2-4, with 12 bases lining up with TRBD2. Unmatched junction bases numbered 4, after V lost 4 bases and J lost 0 bases. CDR3 size: 17 residues. Looked up from germline, CDR1 is SGHVS and CDR2 is FQNEAQ. The CDR3 sequence: CASSSGLAGLAKNIQYF. The CDR3 nucleotides are TGTGCCAGCAGCTCAGGACTAGCGGGACTAGCCAAAAACATTCAGTACTTC.

This clonotype occurred many times. The V call is TRBV5-1, the J call TRBJ1-1; D may be TRBD1 (5 bases). Trimming pared 5 bases from V and 1 base from J, leaving 18 bases between. In germline, CDR1 is SGHRS, CDR2 YFSETQ. The CDR3 is made up of 16 amino acids. The chain's CDR3 is CASRPGTYAGNTEAFF. The CDR3, as DNA: TGCGCCAGCAGACCCGGGACCTACGCCGGGAACACTGAAGCTTTCTTT.

This clonotype was recorded many times. As DNA, the CDR3 is TGTGCCAGCATTAAGGGATACACTGAAGCTTTCTTT. This encodes CASIKGYTEAFF. The chain has TRBV7-2 and TRBJ1-1; D is unresolved. Germline values: CDR1 SGHTA, CDR2 FQGNSA. The CDR3 totals 12 residues. V gave up 7 bases and J gave up 3 bases, with 9 bases separating them.

The table lists this clonotype with many counts. The chain has TRBV2 and TRBJ1-5, with TRBD1 matching 7 bases. Germline V gives CDR1 SNHLY, CDR2 FYNNEI. V shed 7 bases, J shed 0 bases, and the junction held 6 bases outside the gene matches. The CDR3 totals 15 residues. The CDR3: CASKRQGYSNQPQHF. The CDR3 DNA sequence: TGTGCCAGCAAACGACAGGGCTATAGCAATCAGCCCCAGCATTTT.

Many counts were recorded for this clonotype. The chain recombines TRBV4-2 with TRBJ2-1; 7 bases are a match to TRBD2. J lost 5 bases, V lost 4 bases, and 11 bases had no gene match. CDR1 is LGHNA and CDR2 is YNFKEQ in the germline V gene. The CDR3 totals 16 residues. The CDR3 sequence: CASSLAGGTDHNEQFF. CDR3 nucleotides: TGTGCCAGCAGCCTAGCCGGGGGGACTGACCACAATGAGCAGTTCTTC.

This clonotype was found many times. The chain couples TRBV2 to TRBJ1-5; possibly TRBD1 for D (5 bases). Germline assignment: CDR1 SNHLY and CDR2 FYNNEI. Trimming pared 4 bases from V and 6 bases from J, leaving 16 bases between. The CDR3 spans 15 residues. The CDR3 region is CASSVTVGGVQPQHF. CDR3 bases: TGTGCCAGCAGTGTAACGGTGGGGGGGGTTCAGCCCCAGCATTTT. The whole variable domain, filled in from reference TRBV2 and TRBJ1-5, reads EPEVTQTPSHQVTQMGQEVILRCVPISNHLYFYWYRQILGQKVEFLVSFYNNEISEKSEIFDDQFSVERPDGSNFTLKIRSTKLEDSAMYFCASSVTVGGVQPQHFGDGTRLSIL.

The sample holds many counts of this clonotype. The chain links TRBV18 to TRBJ2-5; 9 nucleotides agree with TRBD2. Trimming took 5 bases from V and 2 from J; bases not matched to a gene: 3. The germline V gene has CDR1 KGHSH and CDR2 LQKENI. The CDR3 loop spans 14 amino acids. CDR3 nucleotides: TGTGCCAGCTCAGCGACTAGCGGACAAGAGACCCAGTACTTC. Translated: CASSATSGQETQYF.

This clonotype has a count of ten or more. The V call is TRBV27, the J call TRBJ1-2, with 7 positions matching TRBD1. The CDR3 is 14 amino acids. V dropped 5 bases and J dropped 5; count of bases not matched to a gene: 8. Germline assignment: CDR1 MNHEY and CDR2 SMNVEV (reference sequence). The CDR3 bases are TGTGCCAGCAGTCCAGGGGGTTTTTCGTATGGCTACACCTTC. This codes for CASSPGGFSYGYTF.

In this sample, this clonotype turned up many times. This rearrangement joins TRBV30 to TRBJ2-1; perhaps D is TRBD1 or TRBD2 (5 bases each). This CDR3 comprises 13 residues. Germline CDR1 is GTSNPN and CDR2 is SVGIG (reference sequence). V was shortened by 2 bases and J by 7 bases, with 12 bases between the two germline ends. The DNA for the CDR3 is TGTGCCTGGAGTACGGGGACGGAAAATGAGCAGTTCTTC. Its protein product is CAWSTGTENEQFF.

This clonotype was detected ten times or more. This sequence joins TRBV30 and TRBJ2-7, with unresolved D. The germline V gene has CDR1 GTSNPN and CDR2 SVGIG (reference sequence). The CDR3 is made up of 10 amino acids. The V end lost 2 bases, the J end lost 7 bases, and 6 bases lay between the germline ends. Written as DNA, the CDR3 is TGTGCCTGGAGTAATGGAGAGCAGTACTTC. It yields the protein CAWSNGEQYF.

About this clonotype itself: The germline gene is not matched at one end of the junction; a read error may be the cause. The chain has TRBV7-2 and TRBJ2-4, with 9 bases matching TRBD1. Per germline, CDR1 SGHTA and CDR2 FQGNSA. The CDR3 has 15 residues. CDR3 DNA sequence: TGTGCCGGCAGCCCACCTCGGACAGGGGCAAACATTCAGTACTTC. Protein product: CAGSPPRTGANIQYF.

The J gene is TRBJ2-2, the V gene TRBV19; tentative D call: TRBD2 (6 bases). The germline V and J ends were trimmed by 8 bases and 4 bases, with 20 bases remaining between them. Germline CDR1 reads LNHDA; CDR2 reads SQIVND (reference sequence). The CDR3 has 16 amino acids. This CDR3 is CASFDGTRGTTGELFF. Here the CDR3 DNA reads TGTGCCAGTTTCGACGGGACTCGGGGGACCACCGGGGAGCTGTTTTTT. Full variable domain (rest looked up from reference TRBV19 and TRBJ2-2): DGGITQSPKYLFRKEGQNVTLSCEQNLNHDAMYWYRQDPGQGLRLIYYSQIVNDFQKGDIAEGYSVSREKKESFPLTVTSAQKNPTAFYLCASFDGTRGTTGELFFGEGSRLTVL.

This clonotype has a count of ten or more. The chain recombines TRBV7-2 with TRBJ2-5; TRBD2 aligns across 11 bases. Germline loops: CDR1 SGHTA, CDR2 FQGNSA. V lost 5 bases and J lost 5; bases outside the gene matches: 10. This CDR3 is built from 16 residues. The CDR3 is CASSPMTSGEGETQYF. For the CDR3, the DNA is TGTGCCAGCAGCCCCATGACTAGCGGGGAGGGGGAGACCCAGTACTTC.

There are many counts of this clonotype. V usage is TRBV6-2 or TRBV6-3 and J usage is TRBJ2-5; D is ambiguous. The V end lost 6 bases, the J end lost 0 bases, and 8 bases lay between the germline ends. Germline loops: CDR1 MNHEY, CDR2 SVGEGT. The CDR3 extends over 13 amino acids. The CDR3: CASRTRNQETQYF. The DNA of the CDR3 is TGTGCCAGCAGGACGCGTAACCAAGAGACCCAGTACTTC.

The V call is TRBV15, the J call TRBJ1-4, with D perhaps TRBD1 (5 bases). Germline CDR1 is LNHNV and CDR2 is YYDKDF (reference sequence). This CDR3 is built from 12 residues. Between the trimmed V and J ends, which lost 1 base and 13 bases, there was a span of 10 bases. For the CDR3, the DNA is TGTGCCACCAGCAGAGTGGGGGGAGCACTGTTTTTT. Its protein product is CATSRVGGALFF. The whole variable domain, remainder taken from reference TRBV15 and TRBJ1-4, is DAMVIQNPRYQVTQFGKPVTLSCSQTLNHNVMYWYQQKSSQAPKLLFHYYDKDFNNEADTPDNFQSRRPNTSFCFLDIRSPGLGDTAMYLCATSRVGGALFFGSGTQLSVL.

At least ten counts were recorded for this clonotype. The chain recombines TRBV30 with TRBJ2-7, with D possibly being TRBD1 (5 bases). This CDR3 contains 13 residues. Per the germline V gene, CDR1 is GTSNPN and CDR2 is SVGIG (reference sequence). Deletions cut 1 base from V and 2 bases from J, with 9 bases between. The DNA for the CDR3 is TGTGCCTGGAGTGCGGCAGGGACCTACGAGCAGTACTTC. It is translated as CAWSAAGTYEQYF.

The J gene is TRBJ2-1, the V gene TRBV19; 11 bases agree with TRBD2. Trimming removed 3 bases from V and 6 bases from J; junction bases left unmatched: 7. In germline, CDR1 is LNHDA, CDR2 SQIVND (reference sequence). CDR3 length: 16 amino acids. The CDR3 DNA reads TGTGCCAGTAGTATGAGAGGGACTAGCGGCCTCAATGAGCAGTTCTTC. Amino acids: CASSMRGTSGLNEQFF.

The V and J genes are TRBV12-5 and TRBJ2-6; D tentatively reads TRBD1 or TRBD2 (6 bases each). The CDR3 contains 18 residues. Germline-derived CDR1 and CDR2 are LGHNT and FRNRAP. V dropped 0 bases and J dropped 2 bases, with 14 bases sitting between them. The CDR3 DNA follows: TGTGCTAGTGGTTTGGTAATAACGGGGGCACCTGGGGCCAACGTCCTGACTTTC. Its translation is CASGLVITGAPGANVLTF.

This clonotype was detected many times. The V and J genes are TRBV5-1 and TRBJ2-7, with 11 bases identical to TRBD1. The V gene's germline CDR1 is SGHRS and CDR2 YFSETQ. V shed 5 bases and J 3 bases; nucleotides not matched to a gene: 10. CDR3 length: 16 residues. The CDR3 here is CASSPLPGQGVYEQYF. The CDR3, as DNA: TGCGCCAGCAGTCCACTACCGGGACAGGGGGTCTACGAGCAGTACTTC.

This clonotype appeared many times. The V call is TRBV27, the J call TRBJ2-7; D gene ambiguous. Germline loops: CDR1 MNHEY, CDR2 SMNVEV (reference sequence). The ends were cut back, 2 bases at V and 0 bases at J, with 11 bases in the middle. The CDR3 has 15 amino acids. This CDR3 reads CASSLKTLSSYEQYF. In DNA form, the CDR3 reads TGTGCCAGCAGTTTAAAGACCCTAAGCTCCTACGAGCAGTACTTC.

This clonotype appeared many times. The chain couples TRBV7-9 to TRBJ2-7; no clear D. Germline V gives CDR1 SEHNR, CDR2 FQNEAQ (reference sequence). V lost 5 bases and J lost 0, with 11 bases in between. The CDR3 contains 14 residues. The CDR3 DNA reads as TGTGCCAGCAGCGCCGCGGATTTCTCCTACGAGCAGTACTTC. This gives the protein CASSAADFSYEQYF.

This clonotype was detected only a few times. This may stem from a read error, because a much larger clone lies one nucleotide away. Since the CDR3 does not end with the conserved phenylalanine or tryptophan, this likely comes from a read error. J is TRBJ2-1 and V is TRBV2; 8 nucleotides match TRBD2. The CDR3 has 15 residues. After removal of 6 bases from V and 1 base from J, the junction contained 5 bases not matched to a gene. In germline, CDR1 is SNHLY, CDR2 FYNNEI. The CDR3, as DNA: TGTGCCAGCAGGATCGGGAGGGGTTCCTACAATGAGCAGTTCTCC. Protein sequence: CASRIGRGSYNEQFS.

This clonotype was recorded many times. The rearrangement links TRBV5-1 to TRBJ2-3; D unresolved. CDR1 and CDR2 (germline): SGHRS, YFSETQ. CDR3 length: 15 residues. Trimming stripped 2 bases from V and 5 bases from J, with 15 bases between. CDR3 nucleotides: TGCGCCAGCAGCTTTGGTCCCACGGTGGGAGATACGCAGTATTTT. Its protein product is CASSFGPTVGDTQYF.

CDR3 nucleotides: TGCGCCAGCAGCCCCCGGGACAGCACCGGGGAGCTGTTTTTT. It specifies CASSPRDSTGELFF. V is TRBV5-1 and J is TRBJ2-2; 7 bases match TRBD1. With V trimmed by 4 bases and J by 4 bases, 4 bases remained unmatched. The CDR3 extends over 14 amino acids. In germline, CDR1 is SGHRS, CDR2 YFSETQ.